The rows below give T cell receptor beta chains drawn from one sample of a study of cytotoxic CD8 clonotypes in ibrutinib-treated CLL. Clones were sequenced by immunoSEQ multiplex PCR, and TCRdb holds only the in-frame ones, with some missing. This table has some 130,000 clones, 70% to 90% appearing once. Here the sequenced sample was PBMCs, taken after 24 months of ibrutinib treatment. These receptor sequences come from a human donor with chronic lymphocytic leukemia. Each CDR3 is given with its conserved first and last residue. The order of the fields is J gene, D gene, V gene, clone size, CDR3 protein, CDR3 DNA. A D gene is named only where the DNA matches it firmly. The size field is filled for only some rows; it gives once, few, many or a size class.

J gene: TRBJ2-5; D gene: -; V gene: TRBV18; clone size: -; CDR3 protein: CASSPQGWETQYF; CDR3 DNA: TGTGCCAGCTCACCTCAGGGGTGGGAGACCCAGTACTTC
J gene: TRBJ2-2; D gene: TRBD1; V gene: TRBV2; clone size: -; CDR3 protein: CASREQGLGTGELFF; CDR3 DNA: TGTGCCAGCAGGGAACAGGGGTTAGGCACCGGGGAGCTGTTTTTT
J gene: TRBJ2-5; D gene: TRBD2; V gene: TRBV4-1; clone size: -; CDR3 protein: CASRLAGEETQYF; CDR3 DNA: TGCGCCAGCAGACTAGCGGGGGAAGAGACCCAGTACTTC
J gene: TRBJ2-2; D gene: -; V gene: TRBV18; clone size: -; CDR3 protein: CASSPRLGQAGTGELFF; CDR3 DNA: TGTGCCAGCTCACCACGGCTGGGGCAGGCTGGGACCGGGGAGCTGTTTTTT
J gene: TRBJ1-4; D gene: -; V gene: TRBV7-6; clone size: -; CDR3 protein: CASSPRQGRTNEKLFF; CDR3 DNA: TGTGCCAGCAGCCCCCGTCAGGGGAGGACTAATGAAAAACTGTTTTTT
J gene: TRBJ2-3; D gene: -; V gene: TRBV2; clone size: -; CDR3 protein: CASSVTDTQYF; CDR3 DNA: TGTGCCAGCAGTGTAACGGATACGCAGTATTTT
J gene: TRBJ1-3; D gene: -; V gene: TRBV27; clone size: -; CDR3 protein: CASSLYSGNTIYF; CDR3 DNA: TGTGCCAGCAGTTTATACTCTGGAAACACCATATATTTT
J gene: TRBJ2-1; D gene: -; V gene: TRBV19; clone size: once; CDR3 protein: CASSSEGLSYNEQFF; CDR3 DNA: TGTGCCAGTAGTTCGGAGGGGCTCTCCTACAATGAGCAGTTCTTC
J gene: TRBJ2-7; D gene: -; V gene: TRBV6-6; clone size: -; CDR3 protein: CASSYDFSYEQYF; CDR3 DNA: TGTGCCAGCAGTTACGATTTCTCCTACGAGCAGTACTTC
J gene: TRBJ1-5; D gene: -; V gene: TRBV7-9; clone size: once; CDR3 protein: CASTPGGQINQPQHF; CDR3 DNA: TGTGCCAGCACCCCTGGTGGGCAGATCAATCAGCCCCAGCATTTT
J gene: TRBJ2-1; D gene: TRBD1; V gene: TRBV18; clone size: -; CDR3 protein: CASSPILGTANSYNEQFF; CDR3 DNA: TGTGCCAGCTCACCGATACTAGGGACAGCCAATTCCTACAATGAGCAGTTCTTC
J gene: TRBJ2-7; D gene: TRBD1; V gene: TRBV7-3; clone size: -; CDR3 protein: CASSLGQGAYEQYF; CDR3 DNA: TGTGCCAGCAGCTTAGGGCAGGGGGCCTACGAGCAGTACTTC
J gene: TRBJ2-4; D gene: -; V gene: TRBV7-9; clone size: -; CDR3 protein: CASSPWSKNIQYF; CDR3 DNA: TGTGCCAGCAGCCCGTGGTCCAAAAACATTCAGTACTTC
J gene: TRBJ1-5; D gene: TRBD1; V gene: TRBV28; clone size: -; CDR3 protein: CASSFETGYNQPQHF; CDR3 DNA: TGTGCCAGCAGTTTTGAGACAGGGTATAATCAGCCCCAGCATTTT
J gene: TRBJ1-1; D gene: -; V gene: TRBV30; clone size: -; CDR3 protein: CAWSPGGASFF; CDR3 DNA: TGTGCCTGGAGTCCGGGGGGCGCGAGTTTCTTT
J gene: TRBJ2-2; D gene: -; V gene: TRBV2; clone size: -; CDR3 protein: CASKTTGELFF; CDR3 DNA: TGTGCCAGCAAGACCACCGGGGAGCTGTTTTTT
J gene: TRBJ2-7; D gene: -; V gene: TRBV27; clone size: -; CDR3 protein: CASSAVGGYEQYF; CDR3 DNA: TGTGCCAGCAGTGCTGTAGGGGGCTACGAGCAGTACTTC
J gene: TRBJ2-5; D gene: -; V gene: TRBV5-4; clone size: medium-sized; CDR3 protein: CASSLDLWDTQYF; CDR3 DNA: TGTGCCAGCAGCTTGGATCTATGGGATACCCAGTACTTC
J gene: TRBJ1-5; D gene: -; V gene: TRBV28; clone size: -; CDR3 protein: CASSLFQILQPQHF; CDR3 DNA: TGTGCCAGCAGTTTATTCCAGATCCTCCAGCCCCAGCATTTT
J gene: TRBJ1-5; D gene: -; V gene: TRBV6-5; clone size: -; CDR3 protein: CASSYNQRDQPQHF; CDR3 DNA: TGTGCCAGCAGTTACAACCAGAGGGACCAGCCCCAGCATTTT
J gene: TRBJ1-1; D gene: -; V gene: TRBV18; clone size: -; CDR3 protein: CASSPTGLNEAFF; CDR3 DNA: TGTGCCAGCTCACCAACGGGGCTGAATGAAGCTTTCTTT
J gene: TRBJ1-2; D gene: -; V gene: TRBV13; clone size: -; CDR3 protein: CASSPAPGTQESYGYTF; CDR3 DNA: TGTGCCAGCAGCCCCGCCCCCGGGACCCAGGAGAGCTATGGCTACACCTTC
J gene: TRBJ2-2; D gene: TRBD1; V gene: TRBV6-5; clone size: -; CDR3 protein: CASSYTGGFRTGELFF; CDR3 DNA: TGTGCCAGCAGTTATACAGGGGGATTTAGAACCGGGGAGCTGTTTTTT
J gene: TRBJ2-2; D gene: TRBD2; V gene: TRBV27; clone size: few; CDR3 protein: CASSSYPPGLAANTGELFF; CDR3 DNA: TGTGCCAGCAGTTCCTACCCGCCGGGACTAGCGGCGAACACCGGGGAGCTGTTTTTT
J gene: TRBJ2-1; D gene: -; V gene: TRBV7-6; clone size: few; CDR3 protein: CASASPHMGNEQFF; CDR3 DNA: TGTGCCAGTGCCAGCCCCCACATGGGCAATGAGCAGTTCTTC
J gene: TRBJ2-1; D gene: -; V gene: TRBV9; clone size: -; CDR3 protein: CASSVPAQRPDNEQFF; CDR3 DNA: TGTGCCAGCAGCGTTCCGGCCCAACGTCCTGACAATGAGCAGTTCTTC
J gene: TRBJ2-7; D gene: TRBD1; V gene: TRBV15; clone size: -; CDR3 protein: CATRQGAGYEQYF; CDR3 DNA: TGTGCCACCAGGCAGGGGGCCGGGTACGAGCAGTACTTC
J gene: TRBJ2-2; D gene: TRBD1; V gene: TRBV10-3; clone size: -; CDR3 protein: CASTPGTANTGELFF; CDR3 DNA: TGTGCCAGCACTCCGGGGACAGCGAACACCGGGGAGCTGTTTTTT
J gene: TRBJ2-2; D gene: -; V gene: TRBV18; clone size: -; CDR3 protein: CASSPTGINTGELFF; CDR3 DNA: TGTGCCAGCTCGCCCACAGGGATAAACACCGGGGAGCTGTTTTTT
J gene: TRBJ2-1; D gene: -; V gene: TRBV27; clone size: few; CDR3 protein: CASSGAPTDAYEQFF; CDR3 DNA: TGTGCCAGCAGTGGGGCTCCCACGGATGCCTATGAGCAGTTCTTC
J gene: TRBJ1-2; D gene: -; V gene: TRBV27; clone size: -; CDR3 protein: CASTRAGRGSYGYTF; CDR3 DNA: TGTGCCAGCACCCGGGCGGGGCGCGGATCCTATGGCTACACCTTC
J gene: TRBJ1-2; D gene: -; V gene: TRBV18; clone size: -; CDR3 protein: CASSPPVLAHGYTF; CDR3 DNA: TGTGCCAGCTCACCACCGGTGCTTGCCCATGGCTACACCTTC
J gene: TRBJ2-1; D gene: -; V gene: TRBV10-3; clone size: -; CDR3 protein: CAISLDNEQFF; CDR3 DNA: TGTGCCATCAGCCTAGACAATGAGCAGTTCTTC
J gene: TRBJ2-5; D gene: TRBD1; V gene: TRBV28; clone size: once; CDR3 protein: CASSGQGAPTKETQYF; CDR3 DNA: TGTGCCAGCAGTGGACAGGGTGCCCCTACCAAGGAGACCCAGTACTTC
J gene: TRBJ1-2; D gene: TRBD1; V gene: TRBV4-3; clone size: -; CDR3 protein: CASSQEGTGQGYTF; CDR3 DNA: TGCGCCAGCAGCCAAGAAGGGACAGGTCAAGGCTACACCTTC
J gene: TRBJ1-1; D gene: -; V gene: TRBV20-1; clone size: many; CDR3 protein: CSARGDSRAFF; CDR3 DNA: TGCAGTGCTAGGGGTGACAGTCGAGCTTTCTTT
J gene: TRBJ2-2; D gene: -; V gene: TRBV7-3; clone size: -; CDR3 protein: CASSLVAGTGELFF; CDR3 DNA: TGTGCCAGCAGCTTAGTGGCAGGGACCGGGGAGCTGTTTTTT
J gene: TRBJ2-2; D gene: TRBD2; V gene: TRBV7-2; clone size: -; CDR3 protein: CASSLGLAGGLYSTGELFF; CDR3 DNA: TGTGCCAGCAGCTTGGGACTAGCGGGAGGGCTTTATTCCACCGGGGAGCTGTTTTTT
J gene: TRBJ2-7; D gene: TRBD2; V gene: TRBV27; clone size: -; CDR3 protein: CARRGGFQDTKQYF; CDR3 DNA: TGTGCCAGGCGGGGGGGCTTTCAGGATACCAAGCAGTACTTC
J gene: TRBJ1-3; D gene: -; V gene: TRBV28; clone size: -; CDR3 protein: CASSPWEGSSGNTIYF; CDR3 DNA: TGTGCCAGCAGCCCCTGGGAAGGGAGCTCTGGAAACACCATATATTTT
J gene: TRBJ2-3; D gene: -; V gene: TRBV7-7; clone size: -; CDR3 protein: CASSPGGGTDTQYF; CDR3 DNA: TGTGCCAGCAGCCCTGGGGGAGGTACAGATACGCAGTATTTT
J gene: TRBJ2-5; D gene: TRBD1; V gene: TRBV7-2; clone size: -; CDR3 protein: CASRPGTGGAETQYF; CDR3 DNA: TGTGCCAGCAGGCCCGGGACAGGGGGCGCGGAGACCCAGTACTTC
J gene: TRBJ1-5; D gene: -; V gene: TRBV19; clone size: -; CDR3 protein: CASSVQDKPRYSNQPQHF; CDR3 DNA: TGTGCCAGTAGTGTACAGGACAAGCCGCGATATAGCAATCAGCCCCAGCATTTT
J gene: TRBJ2-1; D gene: TRBD1; V gene: TRBV7-2; clone size: -; CDR3 protein: CASSRSTGGYEQFF; CDR3 DNA: TGTGCCAGCAGCCGATCGACAGGGGGCTATGAGCAGTTCTTC
J gene: TRBJ1-2; D gene: -; V gene: TRBV19; clone size: -; CDR3 protein: CASSPGTAQGYTF; CDR3 DNA: TGTGCCAGTAGTCCCGGGACCGCTCAGGGCTACACCTTC
J gene: TRBJ2-3; D gene: -; V gene: TRBV7-8; clone size: -; CDR3 protein: CASSPNRDPLTDTQYF; CDR3 DNA: TGTGCCAGCAGCCCCAACCGGGACCCATTGACGGATACGCAGTATTTT
J gene: TRBJ1-6; D gene: TRBD1; V gene: TRBV6-6; clone size: -; CDR3 protein: CASRPGQGHLSPLHF; CDR3 DNA: TGTGCCAGCAGGCCGGGACAGGGTCACCTTTCACCCCTCCACTTT
J gene: TRBJ2-7; D gene: -; V gene: TRBV4-1; clone size: -; CDR3 protein: CASSQGWGVSNEQYF; CDR3 DNA: TGCGCCAGCAGCCAAGGGTGGGGAGTTTCTAACGAGCAGTACTTC
J gene: TRBJ2-3; D gene: TRBD2; V gene: TRBV5-1; clone size: -; CDR3 protein: CASSATSGGTDTQYF; CDR3 DNA: TGCGCCAGCAGCGCTACTAGCGGGGGCACAGATACGCAGTATTTT